A single sample is the source of the 6 T cell receptor beta chains below, sequenced in a study of blood T cell repertoires in COVID-19. TCRdb's copy holds only in-frame clones and misses some; the assay was immunoSEQ multiplex PCR. The table lists about 190,000 clones, around 86% of them singletons, with around 23% in the top ten. The sequencing sample was made of PBMCs or T cells enriched from blood (not recorded which). The receptors were sampled from a woman aged 40 to 50 in a cohort exposed to, infected with or recovered from COVID-19 (not recorded which).

The gene calls are TRBV7-6 and TRBJ2-3, with a possible D match to TRBD2 (7 bases). This CDR3 contains 16 residues. V lost 5 bases and J lost 4, with 19 bases in between. CDR1 is SGHVS and CDR2 is FNYEAQ in the germline V gene. The DNA for the CDR3 is TGTGCCAGCAGCCCTTTGAGGGGGGGGAGGCCAGATACGCAGTATTTT. It codes for CASSPLRGGRPDTQYF.

The chain links TRBV27 to TRBJ1-2; 11 positions agree with TRBD1. Germline trimming cut 3 bases from V and 7 bases from J; bases unmatched to any gene: 1. Per the germline V gene, CDR1 is MNHEY and CDR2 is SMNVEV (reference sequence). This CDR3 region has 13 residues. The CDR3: CASSLDRGLGYTF. The CDR3 DNA reads TGTGCCAGCAGTTTGGACAGGGGGCTTGGCTACACCTTC.

This chain links TRBV21-1 with TRBJ2-3; the D call in the table, TRBD2, was not verified against the DNA. TRBV21-1 is a listed pseudogene. The CDR3 contains 14 residues. CDR3 protein: CASCGGAFLDTQYF. The CDR3 DNA sequence: TGTGCCAGCTGCGGGGGGGCATTTCTAGATACGCAGTATTTT.

The sample holds a few counts of this clone. The chain recombines TRBV4-2 with TRBJ1-4, with D maybe TRBD1 (6 bases). The CDR3 runs 16 residues. V lost 4 bases to trimming and J lost 2 bases, with 14 bases between them. The V gene's germline CDR1 is LGHNA and CDR2 YNFKEQ. The CDR3 DNA is TGTGCCAGCAGCCGGACAGCCGGTAGGACTAATGAAAAACTGTTTTTT. This translates into CASSRTAGRTNEKLFF.

The V gene is TRBV10-3, the J gene TRBJ2-1; 9 nucleotides line up with TRBD2. From germline, CDR1 is ENHRY and CDR2 SYGVKD. V lost 0 bases and J lost 10; bases outside the gene matches: 10. The length of the CDR3 is 16 residues. The CDR3 is CAISESGASGVREQFF. The CDR3 DNA reads as TGTGCCATCAGTGAGTCGGGGGCTAGCGGGGTTAGAGAGCAGTTCTTC.

The chain employs TRBV6-6 and TRBJ2-5; D might be TRBD1 (6 bases). The CDR3 spans 13 residues. V was shortened by 4 bases and J by 5 bases, with 11 bases between the two germline ends. Germline assignment: CDR1 MNHNY and CDR2 SVGAGI (reference sequence). CDR3 bases: TGTGCCAGCAGTTGGCAGGGGCGGGAGACCCAGTACTTC. It codes for CASSWQGRETQYF.